This T cell receptor beta chain was captured by sequencing in a study of blood T cell repertoires in COVID-19. Enrolment of Seattle patients took place during active infection, and they were followed longitudinally. The V segment lost 0 bases and the J segment 3 bases; nucleotides outside the gene matches: 10. Germline CDR1 and CDR2: LNHNV and YYDKDF (reference sequence). The CDR3 length is 18 residues. The method was immunoSEQ multiplex PCR; TCRdb's version includes in-frame clones alone and lacks a portion of them. The sample carries 250,000 to 300,000 clones, around nine tenths recorded once. The receptor comes from a woman aged 70 to 79 with COVID-19, enrolled during active disease. The sample comprised peripheral blood. The chain links TRBV15 to TRBJ2-7; 11 bases fit TRBD1. The CDR3 DNA is TGTGCCACCAGCAGAGATGGGGGACAGGGGGGAAGCTACTACGAGCAGTACTTC. Translating it yields CATSRDGGQGGSYYEQYF. The variable domain in full, completed from reference TRBV15 and TRBJ2-7, reads DAMVIQNPRYQVTQFGKPVTLSCSQTLNHNVMYWYQQKSSQAPKLLFHYYDKDFNNEADTPDNFQSRRPNTSFCFLDIRSPGLGDTAMYLCATSRDGGQGGSYYEQYFGPGTRLTVT.